These 8 T cell receptor beta chains were all obtained from the same sample, sequenced in a study of blood T cell repertoires in COVID-19. Assay: immunoSEQ multiplex PCR; the TCRdb copy retains only in-frame clones and omits some. The sample records approximately 410,000 clones, roughly 89% being singletons. Sequenced material: peripheral blood. These receptors came from a woman aged 30 to 39 with active or convalescent COVID-19.

In this sample, this clone turned up a few times. This chain links TRBV7-8 with TRBJ1-1, with 8 bases lining up with TRBD1. Unmatched junction bases numbered 17, after V lost 2 bases and J lost 3 bases. Germline CDR1 SGHVS, CDR2 FQNEAQ. The CDR3 loop spans 19 amino acids. The CDR3 protein is CASSLPPEGQGAWDTEAFF. CDR3 DNA sequence: TGTGCCAGCAGCTTACCCCCCGAAGGGCAGGGGGCATGGGACACTGAAGCTTTCTTT.

This clone was seen a handful of times. The V and J genes are TRBV5-8 and TRBJ1-2, with TRBD1 as a possible D gene (5 bases). With 4 bases removed from V and 4 bases from J, the gap between germline ends came to 17 bases. The CDR3 sequence is 15 residues long. The V gene's germline CDR1 is SGHTS and CDR2 YDEGEE. The CDR3 protein is CASSLDRTVFYGYTF. The CDR3 nucleotides read TGTGCCAGCAGCCTCGACAGAACCGTTTTCTATGGCTACACCTTC. The complete variable domain, with remaining parts taken from reference TRBV5-8 and TRBJ1-2, reads EAGVTQSPTHLIKTRGQQATLRCSPISGHTSVYWYQQALGLGLQFLLWYDEGEERNRGNFPPRFSGRQFPNYSSELNVNALELEDSALYLCASSLDRTVFYGYTFGSGTRLTVV.

The rearrangement links TRBV5-1 to TRBJ2-1, with TRBD2 identical over 11 bases. V trimming: 4 bases; J trimming: 10 bases; junction bases outside the gene matches: 16. There are 17 residues in the CDR3. The V gene's germline CDR1 is SGHRS and CDR2 YFSETQ. The CDR3 sequence: CASSLLAGVNEGREQFF. The CDR3 nucleotides are TGCGCCAGCAGCCTACTAGCGGGAGTGAATGAAGGAAGGGAGCAGTTCTTC.

V usage is TRBV6-6 and J usage is TRBJ1-1, with TRBD1 matching 7 bases. Germline CDR1 reads MNHNY; CDR2 reads SVGAGI (reference sequence). V shed 6 bases, J shed 6 bases, and the junction held 4 bases outside the gene matches. The CDR3 runs to 12 residues. The CDR3 coding sequence is TGTGCCAGCAGCTCAGGGGGTCCTGAAGCTTTCTTT. Its protein product is CASSSGGPEAFF.

The CDR3 coding sequence is TGCGCCAGCTCGGGACAGCCCCAAGAGACCCAGTACTTC. Encoded protein: CASSGQPQETQYF. The chain employs TRBV5-1 and TRBJ2-5, with 7 bases matching TRBD1. CDR3 length: 13 residues. V shed 7 bases and J 1 base; nucleotides not matched to a gene: 4. CDR1 is SGHRS and CDR2 is YFSETQ in the germline V gene.

The rearrangement joins TRBV27 to TRBJ1-2; perhaps TRBD1 as D (5 bases). The length of the CDR3 is 13 residues. Germline CDR1 is MNHEY and CDR2 is SMNVEV (reference sequence). With 0 bases removed from V and 8 bases from J, the gap between germline ends came to 10 bases. In nucleotides, the CDR3 is TGTGCCAGCAGTTTATCTCTCCGGGGGGGCTACACCTTC. The encoded protein is CASSLSLRGGYTF.

The chain's CDR3 is CASSSGWALGGWGGEKLFF. The DNA of the CDR3 is TGTGCCAGCAGCTCCGGTTGGGCCCTGGGGGGTTGGGGTGGTGAAAAACTGTTTTTT. The chain uses TRBV27 and TRBJ1-4; D is perhaps TRBD1 (5 bases). The CDR3 sequence is 19 residues long. Germline assignment: CDR1 MNHEY and CDR2 SMNVEV (reference sequence). Trimming pared 6 bases from V and 7 bases from J, leaving 30 bases between.

The chain combines TRBV23-1 with TRBJ1-2, with D possibly being TRBD1 (5 bases). TRBV23-1 is identified as an open reading frame with a role that is uncertain. Trimming shortened V by 0 bases and J by 3 bases, and 8 bases separated the two germline ends. This CDR3 contains 14 residues. CDR3 in amino acids: CASSQSPGDYGYTF. DNA of the CDR3: TGCGCCAGCAGTCAATCTCCGGGGGACTATGGCTACACCTTC.